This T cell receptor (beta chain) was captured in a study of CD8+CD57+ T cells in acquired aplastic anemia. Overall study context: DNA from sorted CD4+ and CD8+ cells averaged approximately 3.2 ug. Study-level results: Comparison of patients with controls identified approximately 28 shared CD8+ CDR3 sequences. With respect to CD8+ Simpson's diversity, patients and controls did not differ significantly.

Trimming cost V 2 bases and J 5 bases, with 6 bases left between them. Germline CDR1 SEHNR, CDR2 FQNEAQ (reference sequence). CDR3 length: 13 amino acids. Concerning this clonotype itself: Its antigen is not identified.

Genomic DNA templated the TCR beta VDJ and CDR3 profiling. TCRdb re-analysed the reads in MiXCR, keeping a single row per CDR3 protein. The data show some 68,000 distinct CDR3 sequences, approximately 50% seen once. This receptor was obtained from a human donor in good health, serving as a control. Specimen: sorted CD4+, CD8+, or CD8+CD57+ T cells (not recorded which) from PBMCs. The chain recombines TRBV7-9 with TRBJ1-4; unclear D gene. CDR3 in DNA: TGTGCCAGCAGCTTATGGCAGAATGAAAAACTGTTTTTT. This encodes CASSLWQNEKLFF.